A single sample is the source of the 29 T cell receptor beta chains below, sequenced in a study of blood T cell repertoires in COVID-19. Profiling relied on immunoSEQ multiplex PCR, and the TCRdb table lists in-frame clones only, not all of them. This sample has roughly 290,000 clones, with roughly 85% found just once. Sequenced sample: PBMCs or T cells enriched from blood (not recorded which). The receptors were gathered from a woman under 40 who had recovered from COVID-19.

The rearrangement links TRBV3-1 (or the pseudogene TRBV3-2) to TRBJ1-2; 7 positions agree with TRBD1. The V gene end was trimmed by 1 base and the J gene end by 8 bases; junction bases not matched to a gene: 7. The CDR3 extends over 14 amino acids. Per the germline V gene, CDR1 is LGHDT and CDR2 is YNNKEL (reference sequence). Written as DNA, the CDR3 is TGTGCCAGCAGCCAAGTCCCAGGGGGAGGAGGCTACACCTTC. Its protein is CASSQVPGGGGYTF.

This clone was seen a single time. The chain recombines TRBV18 with TRBJ2-1; TRBD1 aligns across 7 bases. The J segment lost 13 bases and the V segment lost 2 bases, leaving 17 bases of the junction unmatched. Germline CDR1 and CDR2: KGHSH and LQKENI. The CDR3 is 16 residues long. For the CDR3, the DNA is TGTGCCAGCTCACCAGCTCCCAGGCCCTCTGGGACAGACCAGTTCTTC. Amino acid sequence: CASSPAPRPSGTDQFF.

This clone was detected only once. The chain carries TRBV28 and TRBJ1-6; D is undetermined. There are 16 residues in the CDR3. CDR1 MDHEN and CDR2 SYDVKM come from the germline V gene. Between the trimmed V and J ends, which lost 5 bases and 6 bases, there was a span of 17 bases. The CDR3 region is CASSRQLRIFNSPLHF. The CDR3 bases are TGTGCCAGCAGTCGCCAACTCAGGATTTTTAATTCACCCCTCCACTTT.

This clone has a handful of counts. The chain employs TRBV2 and TRBJ1-1; perhaps TRBD1 as D (5 bases). The CDR3 consists of 14 residues. V shed 0 bases and J shed 3 bases, with 8 bases lying between them. The V gene's germline CDR1 is SNHLY and CDR2 FYNNEI. The CDR3 loop is CASSEAGRDTEAFF. The CDR3 DNA sequence: TGTGCCAGCAGTGAAGCGGGCAGGGACACTGAAGCTTTCTTT.

The V and J genes are TRBV7-6 and TRBJ1-5, with a weak D call TRBD1 (6 bases). Trimming stripped 5 bases from V and 5 bases from J, with 13 bases between. The V gene's germline CDR1 is SGHVS and CDR2 FNYEAQ. The CDR3 has 14 residues. The CDR3 sequence: CASSDLGGDQPQHF. The CDR3 nucleotides read TGTGCCAGCAGCGACCTAGGGGGAGATCAGCCCCAGCATTTT.

The rearrangement joins TRBV5-1 to TRBJ1-4, with 8 bases aligning to TRBD1. The length of the CDR3 is 15 residues. Losses at the gene ends were 4 bases for V and 12 bases for J; bases not matched to a gene: 14. Germline CDR1 reads SGHRS; CDR2 reads YFSETQ. The CDR3 loop is CASSPTGDWAYELFF. CDR3 DNA sequence: TGCGCCAGCAGCCCGACAGGGGATTGGGCTTACGAACTGTTTTTT.

The rearrangement links TRBV7-2 to TRBJ2-3, with 9 positions matching TRBD2. V was clipped by 6 bases and J by 3 bases; unmatched bases: 7. The CDR3 runs 15 residues. Germline V gene lookup returns CDR1 SGHTA and CDR2 FQGNSA. The CDR3 coding sequence is TGTGCCAGCAGTTCTAGCGGGATTGGTACAGATACGCAGTATTTT. Translated, it gives CASSSSGIGTDTQYF.

The chain links TRBV19 to TRBJ2-5; D possibly corresponds to TRBD2 (7 bases). The V end was cut by 5 bases, the J end by 3 bases, with 22 bases between. The CDR3 totals 17 residues. Germline CDR1 LNHDA, CDR2 SQIVND (reference sequence). In DNA, the CDR3 is TGTGCCAGTAGTTCCACCTGGGGGGGCGCGGGGAAAGAGACCCAGTACTTC. Translated, it gives CASSSTWGGAGKETQYF.

J is TRBJ2-1 and V is TRBV29-1, with 12 bases that match TRBD2. The CDR3 covers 16 residues. V lost 3 bases to trimming and J lost 8 bases; unmatched junction nucleotides: 11. Germline lookup yields CDR1 SQVTM and CDR2 ANQGSEA. The chain's CDR3 is CSVESASGRALDEQFF. The CDR3 DNA is TGCAGCGTTGAGAGCGCTAGCGGGAGGGCCCTCGATGAGCAGTTCTTC.

The rearrangement joins TRBV7-9 to TRBJ1-1; D gene ambiguous. The CDR3 has 11 amino acids. Deletions cut 10 bases from V and 5 bases from J, with 11 bases between. Germline V lookup: CDR1 SEHNR, CDR2 FQNEAQ (reference sequence). The CDR3 sequence is CAIRRDTEAFF. In nucleotides, the CDR3 is TGTGCCATACGGAGGGATACTGAAGCTTTCTTT.

The CDR3 region has the DNA TGTGCCAGTAGTATCGTCGGAGGTTTAGGCTACACCTTC. Amino acid sequence: CASSIVGGLGYTF. The V and J genes are TRBV19 and TRBJ1-2; unclear D gene. CDR1 and CDR2 (germline): LNHDA, SQIVND (reference sequence). CDR3 length equals 13 residues. Trimming pared 3 bases from V and 8 bases from J, leaving 13 bases between.

This chain links TRBV6-5 with TRBJ1-4; maybe TRBD1 (5 bases). The CDR3 runs to 14 residues. The V gene lost 5 bases and the J gene lost 8 bases, with 15 bases spanning the gap. From germline, CDR1 is MNHEY and CDR2 SVGAGI. CDR3 protein: CASSPWGEGEKLFF. The CDR3, as DNA: TGTGCCAGCAGTCCCTGGGGGGAGGGGGAAAAACTGTTTTTT.

J is TRBJ1-2 and V is TRBV28; no definite D call. Germline CDR1 MDHEN, CDR2 SYDVKM. The CDR3 length is 14 residues. Between the trimmed V and J ends, which lost 4 bases and 3 bases, there was a span of 12 bases. The CDR3 DNA is TGTGCCAGCAGTTACCGGTTGGTGGACTATGGCTACACCTTC. Protein: CASSYRLVDYGYTF.

The chain combines TRBV7-9 with TRBJ1-1, with 10 bases aligning to TRBD1. V was pared by 1 base and J by 1 base, with 3 bases of the junction left unmatched. CDR1 and CDR2 from the germline V gene are SEHNR and FQNEAQ (reference sequence). The CDR3 length is 16 residues. The CDR3 loop reads CASSLGTGGGNTEAFF. CDR3 sequence (DNA): TGTGCCAGCAGCTTAGGGACAGGGGGTGGGAACACTGAAGCTTTCTTT.

Here the CDR3 DNA reads TGTGCCAGCAGTGAAAGCTCCGCAGATACGCAGTATTTT. It specifies CASSESSADTQYF. The chain uses TRBV25-1 and TRBJ2-3; D not resolved. CDR1 is MGHDK, CDR2 SYGVNS, per germline. V was clipped by 2 bases and J by 4 bases, with 7 bases between them. This CDR3 has 13 residues.

The chain's CDR3 is CASSSEGDGYEQYF. The CDR3, as DNA: TGTGCCAGCAGCTCCGAGGGTGACGGCTACGAGCAGTACTTC. The chain combines TRBV9 with TRBJ2-7; tentatively, D is TRBD2 (5 bases). CDR3 length equals 14 residues. CDR1 SGDLS and CDR2 YYNGEE come from the germline V gene. V was trimmed by 4 bases and J by 3 bases, leaving 14 bases between them.

In its sample, this clone was seen once. The genes are TRBV27 and TRBJ2-6; TRBD1 matches at 11 bases. Germline V lookup: CDR1 MNHEY, CDR2 SMNVEV (reference sequence). The junction had 13 bases not matched to a gene; V was cut back by 6 bases and J by 0 bases. The CDR3 spans 20 residues. Written as DNA, the CDR3 is TGTGCCAGCAGCCGAGAACCCGGGACAGGGGGGTTCTCTGGGGCCAACGTCCTGACTTTC. Translation: CASSREPGTGGFSGANVLTF.

J is TRBJ2-1 and V is TRBV9, with 10 bases fitting TRBD1. This CDR3 is built from 18 residues. Germline V gene data show CDR1 as SGDLS and CDR2 as YYNGEE. V lost 0 bases, J lost 4 bases, and 10 bases stayed unmatched. CDR3 residues: CASSVEGIPGQGYNEQFF. The CDR3 bases are TGTGCCAGCAGCGTAGAGGGAATTCCGGGACAGGGGTACAATGAGCAGTTCTTC.

This clone was picked up a small number of times. V is TRBV2 and J is TRBJ1-1; 7 nucleotides agree with TRBD1. The CDR3 sequence is 12 residues long. V shed 8 bases and J 5 bases; nucleotides not matched to a gene: 5. Germline V lookup: CDR1 SNHLY, CDR2 FYNNEI. CDR3 in amino acids: CASVGGRTEAFF. In DNA, the CDR3 is TGTGCCAGCGTAGGGGGCAGGACTGAAGCTTTCTTT.

V and J are TRBV28 and TRBJ1-1, with 8 bases that match TRBD1. This CDR3 spans 14 amino acids. V gave up 7 bases and J gave up 1 base; unmatched junction bases: 5. Germline V gene lookup returns CDR1 MDHEN and CDR2 SYDVKM. The CDR3 DNA follows: TGTGCCAGCACCCTAACAGGGGGGAACACTGAAGCTTTCTTT. Protein: CASTLTGGNTEAFF.

The V and J genes are TRBV24-1 and TRBJ1-2; tentatively, D is TRBD1 (6 bases). CDR3 size: 13 residues. Per germline, CDR1 KGHDR and CDR2 SFDVKD. The germline V and J ends were trimmed by 7 bases and 0 bases, with 8 bases remaining between them. This chain's CDR3 is CATRDSSNYGYTF. The CDR3 DNA is TGTGCCACCAGGGACAGCTCTAACTATGGCTACACCTTC.

This chain uses TRBV5-1 with TRBJ1-5; tentatively, D is TRBD1 (6 bases). This CDR3 has 15 amino acids. Germline V gives CDR1 SGHRS, CDR2 YFSETQ. Trimming left V 4 bases short and J 5 bases short, with 16 bases between. The CDR3 sequence is CASSPTGRGDQPQHF. CDR3 bases: TGCGCCAGCAGCCCCACAGGGCGAGGGGATCAGCCCCAGCATTTT.

V is TRBV10-1 and J is TRBJ1-1; 7 bases agree with TRBD1. CDR3 length equals 14 residues. Per germline, CDR1 WNHNN and CDR2 SYGVQD (reference sequence). With 3 bases clipped from V and 0 bases from J, the junction kept 1 base outside the gene matches. CDR3: CASSEGTVNTEAFF. The CDR3 DNA reads as TGCGCCAGCAGTGAAGGGACAGTGAACACTGAAGCTTTCTTT.

This chain uses TRBV4-1 with TRBJ2-5; 14 nucleotides match TRBD2. CDR1 and CDR2 from the germline V gene are MGHRA and YSYEKL. CDR3 length: 16 residues. Trimming took 2 bases from V and 5 from J; bases not matched to a gene: 4. The CDR3 region is CASSQPGLAGEETQYF. CDR3 in DNA: TGCGCCAGCAGCCAACCGGGACTAGCGGGAGAGGAGACCCAGTACTTC.

This sequence joins TRBV15 and TRBJ1-6; 7 nucleotides line up with TRBD1. The germline V gene encodes CDR1 LNHNV and CDR2 YYDKDF (reference sequence). The CDR3 totals 21 residues. V was clipped by 5 bases and J by 10 bases; unmatched bases: 29. The CDR3 protein is CATSLTNPGTASMGVQSPLHF. As DNA, the CDR3 is TGTGCCACCAGCCTTACTAATCCCGGGACAGCGTCGATGGGGGTCCAATCACCCCTCCACTTT. Together with reference TRBV15 and TRBJ1-6, the CDR3 gives the full variable domain: DAMVIQNPRYQVTQFGKPVTLSCSQTLNHNVMYWYQQKSSQAPKLLFHYYDKDFNNEADTPDNFQSRRPNTSFCFLDIRSPGLGDTAMYLCATSLTNPGTASMGVQSPLHFGNGTRLTVT.

The rearrangement joins TRBV2 to TRBJ1-2, with TRBD1 matching 11 bases. This CDR3 has 14 amino acids. The germline V gene encodes CDR1 SNHLY and CDR2 FYNNEI. V was clipped by 7 bases and J by 8 bases; unmatched bases: 9. CDR3 nucleotide sequence: TGTGCCAGCACGTTGGACAGGGGGCTTTGGGGCTACACCTTC. Translation gives CASTLDRGLWGYTF.

The rearrangement joins TRBV2 to TRBJ1-4, with a possible D match to TRBD1 (6 bases). The CDR3 has 15 residues. Germline CDR1 and CDR2: SNHLY and FYNNEI. V lost 6 bases and J 4 bases, leaving 15 bases between the germline ends. CDR3 bases: TGTGCCAGCAGCTCTACAGGGACCCATAATGAAAAACTGTTTTTT. Translated: CASSSTGTHNEKLFF.

J is TRBJ1-2 and V is TRBV5-1, with D possibly being TRBD1 (6 bases). The germline CDR1 and CDR2 sequences are SGHRS and YFSETQ. Trimming removed 2 bases from V and 0 bases from J, with 11 bases in between. CDR3 length: 15 amino acids. The CDR3 region is CASSFGEGANYGYTF. DNA of the CDR3: TGCGCCAGCAGCTTCGGGGAGGGGGCTAACTATGGCTACACCTTC.

This clone occurred once. V and J are TRBV30 and TRBJ1-1, with 7 bases lining up with TRBD1. The CDR3 consists of 14 residues. Germline lookup yields CDR1 GTSNPN and CDR2 SVGIG (reference sequence). The V gene end was trimmed by 4 bases and the J gene end by 4 bases; junction bases not matched to a gene: 9. CDR3 sequence: CAWNQQGKVTEAFF. CDR3 coding DNA: TGTGCCTGGAACCAACAGGGGAAGGTCACTGAAGCTTTCTTT.